This is a list of T cell receptor beta chains from one sample in a study of cytomegalovirus exposure and HLA in healthy donors. TCRdb's table, derived via immunoSEQ multiplex PCR, lists solely in-frame clones and lacks some. The data show about 200,000 clones, 75% to 90% seen once. Sequencing was carried out using PBMCs. These receptors originate from a middle-aged woman in good health and CMV-seronegative. CDR3s include the opening cysteine and the closing phenylalanine or tryptophan. Fields, in order: J gene, V gene, CDR3 protein.

j_call: TRBJ2-5
v_call: TRBV7-9
cdr3_aa: CASSAGQGAVGETQYF

j_call: TRBJ2-1
v_call: TRBV7-9
cdr3_aa: CASSERASSYNEQFF

j_call: TRBJ1-4
v_call: TRBV7-8
cdr3_aa: CASSFGQGWDEKLFF

j_call: TRBJ2-1
v_call: TRBV12-5
cdr3_aa: CASGLGGTSSSYNEQFF

j_call: TRBJ2-7
v_call: TRBV10-1
cdr3_aa: CASSESTGGYEQYF

j_call: TRBJ1-4
v_call: TRBV14
cdr3_aa: CASSPRDRGFANEKLFF

j_call: TRBJ2-7
v_call: TRBV18
cdr3_aa: CASSPPGLAALEQYF

j_call: TRBJ1-5
v_call: TRBV27
cdr3_aa: CASSLGTGTDQPQHF

j_call: TRBJ2-3
v_call: TRBV19
cdr3_aa: CASSRRVDTQYF

j_call: TRBJ2-7
v_call: TRBV5-1
cdr3_aa: CASRGPGQGRSSPYEQYF

j_call: TRBJ1-2
v_call: TRBV10-3
cdr3_aa: CAISGTGNYGYTF

j_call: TRBJ1-5
v_call: TRBV23-1
cdr3_aa: CASSQSDSFLNQPQHF

j_call: TRBJ2-3
v_call: TRBV4-1
cdr3_aa: CASSQGNSGSDTQYF

j_call: TRBJ1-5
v_call: TRBV4-1
cdr3_aa: CASSSTDSNQPQHF

j_call: TRBJ1-1
v_call: TRBV7-3
cdr3_aa: CASSEQGDTEAFF

j_call: TRBJ1-6
v_call: TRBV10-3
cdr3_aa: CAISEFDSKAPLHF

j_call: TRBJ1-2
v_call: TRBV11-2
cdr3_aa: CASSPGTANYGYTF

j_call: TRBJ1-1
v_call: TRBV28
cdr3_aa: CASSFAGKGVTTEAFF

j_call: TRBJ2-5
v_call: TRBV7-8
cdr3_aa: CASSLDYTETQYF

j_call: TRBJ2-1
v_call: TRBV27
cdr3_aa: CASSLSQLAGEQFF